Sequencing of this T cell receptor (beta chain) was carried out in a study of blood T cells in healthy people across ages. This clonotype was detected many times. The amount of total RNA extracted per sample was at least 5 micrograms. Primed by a sample-barcoded 5' primer and a J-beta primer mix, a second PCR proceeded for roughly 7 to 11 cycles. MiXCR, run by TCRdb on the 5' RACE reads, gives a single entry per CDR3 protein. Among about 800,000 distinct CDR3 sequences listed, approximately 25% were seen once. This same sample was also taken into another study, of T cells of mothers and their children. Turning to that study: Donation involved three healthy Caucasian mothers and the six children that they had. Each mother gave over 8.5 million TCR beta CDR3 reads; each child, about 2.9 million. Overlap measured in related mother-child pairs was slightly, non-significantly higher than in unrelated pairs.

This TCR was sampled from a boy younger than 18 in good health. The sample consisted of blood.

This CDR3 reads CASSFGGSLYEQYF. The CDR3 DNA follows: TGCGCCAGCAGCTTCGGCGGGAGCCTATACGAGCAGTACTTC. The chain links TRBV5-1 to TRBJ2-7, with 7 bases identical to TRBD2. This CDR3 is built from 14 residues. With V trimmed by 2 bases and J by 4 bases, 6 bases remained unmatched. The germline V gene encodes CDR1 SGHRS and CDR2 YFSETQ.